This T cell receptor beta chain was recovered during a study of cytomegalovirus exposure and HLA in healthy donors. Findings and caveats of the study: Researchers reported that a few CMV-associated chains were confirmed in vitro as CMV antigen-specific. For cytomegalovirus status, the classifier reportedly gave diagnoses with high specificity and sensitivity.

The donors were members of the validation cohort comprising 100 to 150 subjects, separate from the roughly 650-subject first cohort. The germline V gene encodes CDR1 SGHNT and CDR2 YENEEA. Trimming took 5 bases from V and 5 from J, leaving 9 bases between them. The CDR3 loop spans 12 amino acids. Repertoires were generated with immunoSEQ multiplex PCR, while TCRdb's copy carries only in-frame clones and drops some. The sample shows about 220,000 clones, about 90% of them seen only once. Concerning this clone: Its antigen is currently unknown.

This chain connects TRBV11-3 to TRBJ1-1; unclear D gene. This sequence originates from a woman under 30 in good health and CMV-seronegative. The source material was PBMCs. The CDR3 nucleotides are TGTGCCAGCAGCGACGGGGTAACTGAAGCTTTCTTT. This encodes CASSDGVTEAFF.